These 18 T cell receptor beta chains were sequenced from one sample in a study of OX40 agonist ivuxolimab in advanced cancers. Profiling relied on immunoSEQ multiplex PCR, and the TCRdb table lists in-frame clones only, not all of them. Of tens of thousands of clones in the sample, roughly nine tenths were seen once. The sample was CD4+ or CD8+ T cells sorted from blood, taken in a trial of the OX40 agonist ivuxolimab. These receptors all come from an adult with an advanced solid tumor such as melanoma, head and neck, liver or kidney cancer.

This clone came up a few times. The rearrangement joins TRBV4-1 to TRBJ2-1; D gene unclear. The CDR3 runs 13 residues. V shed 3 bases and J shed 0 bases, with 3 bases lying between them. CDR1 is MGHRA and CDR2 is YSYEKL in the germline V gene. CDR3 in DNA: TGCGCCAGCAGCCAGTACTCCTACAATGAGCAGTTCTTC. Amino acids: CASSQYSYNEQFF.

The genes are TRBV4-3 and TRBJ1-2; D call uncertain. V was pared by 0 bases and J by 4 bases, with 9 bases between. The CDR3 is made up of 14 amino acids. Germline assignment: CDR1 LGHNA and CDR2 YSLEER. CDR3 DNA: TGCGCCAGCAGCCAAGAAGGCCAGCCCTATGGCTACACCTTC. Protein product: CASSQEGQPYGYTF.

The rearrangement uses TRBV7-2 and TRBJ1-2; 8 positions agree with TRBD1. CDR1 is SGHTA and CDR2 is FQGNSA in the germline V gene. Trimming removed 0 bases from V and 7 bases from J; junction bases left unmatched: 7. The CDR3 is 15 residues long. As DNA, the CDR3 is TGTGCCAGCAGCTTAGCGAGGCAGGGGGCAGGTGGCTACACCTTC. Protein: CASSLARQGAGGYTF.

The CDR3: CASSQEGRNEQYF. CDR3 nucleotide sequence: TGCGCCAGCAGCCAAGAGGGGCGGAACGAGCAGTACTTC. The V and J genes are TRBV4-3 and TRBJ2-7, with a tentative D call TRBD1 (5 bases). V was cut by 0 bases and J by 5 bases, with 8 bases left in between. Germline CDR1 reads LGHNA; CDR2 reads YSLEER. This CDR3 has 13 amino acids.

This clone has only one observation. J is TRBJ2-7 and V is TRBV7-2, with 7 bases that match TRBD1. V lost 5 bases and J lost 2; bases outside the gene matches: 9. Germline CDR1 reads SGHTA; CDR2 reads FQGNSA. This CDR3 has 15 residues. The CDR3 coding sequence is TGTGCCAGCAGCCAGAGCCGGGACAGTACCTACGAGCAGTACTTC. It codes for CASSQSRDSTYEQYF.

This chain connects TRBV19 to TRBJ1-2; 9 nucleotides match TRBD1. Germline V gene sequence: CDR1 LNHDA, CDR2 SQIVND (reference sequence). This CDR3 has 15 residues. V lost 4 bases and J lost 4; bases outside the gene matches: 7. For the CDR3, the DNA is TGTGCCAGTAGTACCGGGACAGGGCATGGCTATGGCTACACCTTC. This translates into CASSTGTGHGYGYTF.

The V call is TRBV5-6, the J call TRBJ1-2; no clear D gene. CDR1 and CDR2 from the germline V gene are SGHDT and YYEEEE. The CDR3 covers 15 residues. V shed 6 bases and J shed 3 bases, with 18 bases lying between them. CDR3 DNA: TGTGCCAGCACCTCCCCCCGCCGAATTGACTATGGCTACACCTTC. Translation: CASTSPRRIDYGYTF.

Written as DNA, the CDR3 is TGTGCCAGCAGTCCCATGCAGAGTGGAAACACCATATATTTT. Residues: CASSPMQSGNTIYF. This rearrangement joins TRBV27 to TRBJ1-3, with D hard to call. Germline V lookup: CDR1 MNHEY, CDR2 SMNVEV (reference sequence). The CDR3 is 14 amino acids. Trimming removed 5 bases from V and 3 bases from J, with 11 bases in between.

V gene TRBV29-1 combines with J gene TRBJ2-7; D gene ambiguous. V lost 7 bases to trimming and J lost 4 bases, with 17 bases between them. CDR1 and CDR2 (germline): SQVTM, ANQGSEA. The CDR3 has 13 residues. The CDR3 bases are TGCAGCGCCCGGAGCCCGGTTCCGTACGAGCAGTACTTC. This encodes CSARSPVPYEQYF.

This clone was observed a single time. V usage is TRBV7-9 and J usage is TRBJ2-5, with 13 bases matching TRBD2. Unmatched junction bases numbered 7, after V lost 5 bases and J lost 4 bases. Per germline, CDR1 SEHNR and CDR2 FQNEAQ (reference sequence). This CDR3 is 16 amino acids long. The CDR3 is CASSQTSGRATETQYF. The CDR3 DNA sequence: TGTGCCAGCAGCCAAACTAGCGGGAGGGCCACAGAGACCCAGTACTTC.

J is TRBJ1-2 and V is TRBV5-4; 9 bases map to TRBD1. CDR1 is SGHNT, CDR2 YYREEE, per germline (reference sequence). CDR3 length: 14 amino acids. The J segment lost 4 bases and the V segment lost 8 bases, leaving 9 bases of the junction unmatched. CDR3 loop: CASLTQGASYGYTF. The CDR3 DNA follows: TGTGCCAGTCTAACACAGGGGGCGAGCTATGGCTACACCTTC.

V usage is TRBV11-2 and J usage is TRBJ2-2; possibly TRBD2 for D (5 bases). Trimming removed 3 bases at V and 5 bases at J, with 19 bases between. Germline V lookup: CDR1 SGHAT, CDR2 FQNNGV. The length of the CDR3 is 17 residues. CDR3 in DNA: TGTGCCAGCAGCTTGATTAGCGCCCCCGGTCGAACCGGGGAGCTGTTTTTT. Its protein is CASSLISAPGRTGELFF.

The chain recombines TRBV20-1 with TRBJ2-5; D call uncertain. The V gene lost 6 bases and the J gene lost 1 base, with 6 bases spanning the gap. This CDR3 contains 11 residues. Germline CDR1 is DFQATT and CDR2 is SNEGSKA (reference sequence). The CDR3 is CSAPRQETQYF. The DNA for the CDR3 is TGCAGTGCCCCACGCCAAGAGACCCAGTACTTC.

This rearrangement joins TRBV19 to TRBJ1-5, with D perhaps TRBD1 (5 bases). Germline V gives CDR1 LNHDA, CDR2 SQIVND (reference sequence). The ends were cut back, 2 bases at V and 4 bases at J, with 9 bases in the middle. The CDR3 has 14 amino acids. CDR3 residues: CASSITEGNQPQHF. CDR3 bases: TGTGCCAGTAGTATAACCGAGGGGAATCAGCCCCAGCATTTT.

The chain uses TRBV30 and TRBJ1-4; weak D call: TRBD1 (5 bases). Trimming took 2 bases from V and 7 from J, leaving 14 bases between them. The CDR3 extends over 14 amino acids. CDR1 and CDR2 (germline): GTSNPN, SVGIG (reference sequence). The CDR3 loop reads CAWSSGLESEKLFF. The CDR3 DNA reads TGTGCCTGGAGTTCAGGGTTAGAGTCTGAAAAACTGTTTTTT.

The chain joins TRBV5-4 to TRBJ2-3, with D hard to call. Germline V CDR1 and CDR2: SGHNT, YYREEE (reference sequence). Trimming pared 3 bases from V and 2 bases from J, leaving 1 base between. CDR3 length equals 11 residues. The CDR3 region is CASSSTDTQYF. CDR3 DNA: TGTGCCAGCAGCTCCACAGATACGCAGTATTTT.

This clone has a single count. This chain connects TRBV7-3 to TRBJ2-2, with D uncertain. Trimming removed 3 bases at V and 7 bases at J, with 9 bases between. Germline V gene lookup returns CDR1 SGHTA and CDR2 FQGTGA. The CDR3 is 13 residues long. CDR3: CASSLGIRGELFF. The DNA for the CDR3 is TGTGCCAGCAGCTTGGGTATTCGCGGGGAGCTGTTTTTT. Complete variable domain (other parts from reference TRBV7-3 and TRBJ2-2): GAGVSQTPSNKVTEKGKYVELRCDPISGHTALYWYRQSLGQGPEFLIYFQGTGAADDSGLPNDRFFAVRPEGSVSTLKIQRTERGDSAVYLCASSLGIRGELFFGEGSRLTVL.

This chain uses TRBV5-6 with TRBJ2-1; TRBD2 matches 12 bases. The germline V gene encodes CDR1 SGHDT and CDR2 YYEEEE. CDR3 length: 15 residues. With V trimmed by 3 bases and J by 8 bases, 6 bases remained unmatched. The CDR3 here is CASSWETSGSDEQFF. In DNA, the CDR3 is TGTGCCAGCAGCTGGGAGACTAGCGGGAGCGATGAGCAGTTCTTC. The whole variable domain, filled in from reference TRBV5-6 and TRBJ2-1, reads DAGVTQSPTHLIKTRGQQVTLRCSPKSGHDTVSWYQQALGQGPQFIFQYYEEEERQRGNFPDRFSGHQFPNYSSELNVNALLLGDSALYLCASSWETSGSDEQFFGPGTRLTVL.